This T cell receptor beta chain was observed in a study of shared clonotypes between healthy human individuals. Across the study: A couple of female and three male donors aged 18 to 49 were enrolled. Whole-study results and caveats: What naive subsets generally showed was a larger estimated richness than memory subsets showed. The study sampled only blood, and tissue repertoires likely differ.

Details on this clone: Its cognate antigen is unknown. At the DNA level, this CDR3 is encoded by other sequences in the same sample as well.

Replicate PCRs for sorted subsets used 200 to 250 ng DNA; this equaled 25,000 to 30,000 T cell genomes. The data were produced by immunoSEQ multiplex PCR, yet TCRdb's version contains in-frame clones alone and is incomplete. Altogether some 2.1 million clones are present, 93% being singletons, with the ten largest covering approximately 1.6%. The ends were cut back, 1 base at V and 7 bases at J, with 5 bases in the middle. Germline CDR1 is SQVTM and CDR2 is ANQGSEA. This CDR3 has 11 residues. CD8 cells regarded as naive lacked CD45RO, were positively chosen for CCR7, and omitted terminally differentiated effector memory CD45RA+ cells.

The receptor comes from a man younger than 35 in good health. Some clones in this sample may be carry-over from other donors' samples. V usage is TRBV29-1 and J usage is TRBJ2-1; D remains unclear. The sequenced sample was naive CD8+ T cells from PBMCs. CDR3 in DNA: TGCAGCGTTGAAGTCGTTAATGAGCAGTTCTTC. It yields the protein CSVEVVNEQFF.